The T cell receptor beta chain described here comes from a study of T cell responses to AZD1222 COVID-19 vaccine. Study observations and caveats: Two doses of AZD1222 preceded a rise in Spike-specific TCR breadth and depth. Mapped onto spike, vaccine-associated CD4 TCRs spanned it and were dominant at 160-218 and 743-854. Sampling captured repertoires only after the peak T cell response.

The assay was immunoSEQ multiplex PCR, and TCRdb's table has in-frame clones only and misses some. The profile shows some 130,000 clones, 70% to 90% of them singletons. This CDR3 comprises 18 residues. Germline V CDR1 and CDR2: LGHNA, YSLEER. V shed 1 base and J shed 2 bases, with 21 bases lying between them. About this clone itself: Antigen unknown.

The V and J genes are TRBV4-3 and TRBJ2-7; perhaps D is TRBD1 or TRBD2 (5 bases each). Sequencing was performed on peripheral blood, taken on day 0 of AZD1222 vaccination. The TCR originated in an adult in good health. Here the CDR3 reads CASSQATARDGWAYEQYF. The CDR3 nucleotides read TGCGCCAGCAGCCAAGCGACCGCCCGGGACGGGTGGGCCTACGAGCAGTACTTC.